The 19 T cell receptor beta chains listed next were all sequenced from one sample in a study of blood T cells in healthy people across ages. A second PCR, run for roughly 7 to 11 cycles, used a sample-barcoded 5' primer plus a J-beta primer mix. Each CDR3 protein is one row after TCRdb ran MiXCR on the 5' RACE reads. Here the sample spans hundreds of thousands of distinct CDR3 sequences, under 30% being singletons. Sequencing was done on a sample of blood. Receptors originate from a woman of 80 years or more in good health.

As regards this clonotype: A read error is possible here, since a much larger clone lies one base away. V is TRBV6-6 and J is TRBJ1-4; D might be TRBD1 (5 bases). The CDR3 consists of 13 residues. The germline gives CDR1 MNHNY, CDR2 SVGAGI (reference sequence). The CDR3 DNA reads TGTGCCAGCAGGCAACAGGATAATGAAAGACTGTTTTTT. Amino acid sequence: CASRQQDNERLFF.

About this clonotype: This may be a read error, as it is one base from a much larger clone. The rearrangement joins TRBV7-2 to TRBJ2-1, with a weak D call TRBD1 (5 bases). Looked up from germline, CDR1 is SGHTA and CDR2 is FQGNSA. V gave up 11 bases and J gave up 6 bases, with 17 bases separating them. The CDR3 has 13 residues. CDR3 nucleotide sequence: TGTGCCGGCATCTCGGTTAGGGGCAATGAGCAGTTCTTC. As protein: CAGISVRGNEQFF.

This clonotype has more than one count but fewer than ten. The gene calls are TRBV18 and TRBJ2-2; D might be TRBD1 (6 bases). With 3 bases removed from V and 5 bases from J, the gap between germline ends came to 7 bases. CDR3 length: 13 residues. CDR1 and CDR2 (germline): KGHSH, LQKENI. The CDR3 DNA is TGTGCCAGCTCACCTACAGGGACCGGGGAGCTGTTTTTT. Translation: CASSPTGTGELFF.

This clonotype has only a few counts. This chain uses TRBV3-1 with TRBJ2-2; D remains unclear. Trimming left V 1 base short and J 8 bases short, with 14 bases between. The germline V gene encodes CDR1 LGHDT and CDR2 YNNKEL (reference sequence). The CDR3 is 15 amino acids. CDR3 nucleotides: TGTGCCAGCAGCCAAGGCGGATTCGTAGGTGGGGAGCTGTTTTTT. Amino acids: CASSQGGFVGGELFF. Full variable domain (outside the CDR3, taken from reference TRBV3-1 and TRBJ2-2): DTAVSQTPKYLVTQMGNDKSIKCEQNLGHDTMYWYKQDSKKFLKIMFSYNNKELIINETVPNRFSPKSPDKAHLNLHINSLELGDSAVYFCASSQGGFVGGELFFGEGSRLTVL.

Comment on this clonotype: One junction end disagrees with the germline gene, perhaps due to a read error. The chain employs TRBV20-1 and TRBJ2-5; the D gene is possibly TRBD2 (5 bases). Germline CDR1 is DFQATT and CDR2 is SNEGSKA (reference sequence). This CDR3 region has 13 residues. The CDR3 DNA sequence: TGCGGTGCTAGAGGGCTCGTCCAAAAGACCCAGTACTTC. Translation: CGARGLVQKTQYF.

This clonotype was detected only a few times. The genes are TRBV20-1 and TRBJ1-5, with D maybe TRBD1 (5 bases). The germline gives CDR1 DFQATT, CDR2 SNEGSKA (reference sequence). The CDR3 has 14 residues. Trimming took 4 bases from V and 7 from J, leaving 17 bases between them. For the CDR3, the DNA is TGCAGTGCTATAAGGCCCGTGGGGGACCAGCCCCAGCATTTT. Protein sequence: CSAIRPVGDQPQHF.

Details on this clonotype: A much larger clone lies a single base off, so this may be a read error. The chain is built from TRBV14 and TRBJ2-3; 8 positions agree with TRBD1. V shed 6 bases, J shed 4 bases, and the junction held 9 bases outside the gene matches. The germline V gene has CDR1 SGHDN and CDR2 FVKESK. This CDR3 has 15 residues. DNA for the CDR3: TGTGCCAGCAGGGGGGACAGGTTGGTCGCAGATACGCAGTATTTT. The encoded protein is CASRGDRLVADTQYF.

This clonotype was seen many times. The chain has TRBV20-1 and TRBJ2-5, with 7 nucleotides matching TRBD1. J gave up 3 bases and V 2 bases, and 6 bases lay outside the gene matches. The CDR3 covers 14 residues. Germline CDR1 DFQATT, CDR2 SNEGSKA (reference sequence). The chain's CDR3 is CSARPGQTKETQYF. As DNA, the CDR3 is TGCAGTGCTAGACCGGGACAGACGAAAGAGACCCAGTACTTC.

This clonotype showed up just a few times. The chain combines TRBV7-9 with TRBJ1-4; no clear D. Trimming shortened V by 3 bases and J by 8 bases, and 16 bases separated the two germline ends. The CDR3 has 15 residues. Germline CDR1 SEHNR, CDR2 FQNEAQ (reference sequence). In nucleotides, the CDR3 is TGTGCCAGCAGCTTTGGTTTTGAGGGTTCGGAAAAACTGTTTTTT. This sequence encodes CASSFGFEGSEKLFF.

This rearrangement joins TRBV3-1 to TRBJ2-3; 9 nucleotides line up with TRBD1. V lost 2 bases to trimming and J lost 4 bases; unmatched junction nucleotides: 7. Per germline, CDR1 LGHDT and CDR2 YNNKEL (reference sequence). This CDR3 spans 16 amino acids. The CDR3 protein is CASSQPNRGQADTQYF. CDR3 DNA: TGTGCCAGCAGCCAACCCAACAGGGGGCAGGCAGATACGCAGTATTTT.

The genes are TRBV19 and TRBJ2-1; D not certain. Germline V gene sequence: CDR1 LNHDA, CDR2 SQIVND (reference sequence). V gave up 6 bases and J gave up 7 bases, with 7 bases separating them. This CDR3 is 11 amino acids long. CDR3 coding DNA: TGTGCCAGTAGCCGGCAGAATGAGCAGTTCTTC. Encoded protein: CASSRQNEQFF. Using reference TRBV19 and TRBJ2-1 for the parts outside the CDR3, the full variable domain is DGGITQSPKYLFRKEGQNVTLSCEQNLNHDAMYWYRQDPGQGLRLIYYSQIVNDFQKGDIAEGYSVSREKKESFPLTVTSAQKNPTAFYLCASSRQNEQFFGPGTRLTVL.

V and J are TRBV10-3 and TRBJ2-1, with TRBD1 matching 10 bases. The CDR3 has 14 residues. V shed 9 bases and J 9 bases; nucleotides not matched to a gene: 11. Germline CDR1 reads ENHRY; CDR2 reads SYGVKD. Written as DNA, the CDR3 is TGTGCCATTACCGCCGGGACAGGGGCGACTGAGCAGTTCTTC. This gives the protein CAITAGTGATEQFF.

Of note for this clonotype: A much larger clone lies one base from this, so it may be a read error. This chain links TRBV5-8 with TRBJ2-7; D possibly matches TRBD1 or TRBD2 (6 bases each). Germline assignment: CDR1 SGHTS and CDR2 YDEGEE. V was shortened by 4 bases and J by 7 bases, with 18 bases between the two germline ends. This CDR3 is built from 14 residues. The chain's CDR3 is CASSPRGGGDEQYF. DNA of the CDR3: TGTGCCAGCAGCCCCAGAGGAGGGGGAGATGAGCAGTACTTC.

The chain combines TRBV29-1 with TRBJ2-3; D not certain. The ends were cut back, 0 bases at V and 2 bases at J, with 12 bases in the middle. CDR1 and CDR2 from the germline V gene are SQVTM and ANQGSEA. The CDR3 totals 15 residues. The CDR3 nucleotides read TGCAGCGTTGAAGATCCCAGATATACCACAGATACGCAGTATTTT. Protein product: CSVEDPRYTTDTQYF.

This clonotype has ten or more counts. The chain joins TRBV6-5 to TRBJ2-1; unclear D gene. The V and J ends lost 4 bases and 6 bases respectively, with 10 bases between them. This CDR3 contains 13 residues. From germline, CDR1 is MNHEY and CDR2 SVGAGI. The CDR3 DNA is TGTGCCAGCAGTTCCACCGGGCTCAATGAGCAGTTCTTC. Its translation is CASSSTGLNEQFF.

With regard to this clonotype: Possible read error: a much larger clone is one base away. The rearrangement uses TRBV11-2 and TRBJ2-1; D not resolved. With 2 bases removed from V and 9 bases from J, the gap between germline ends came to 14 bases. This CDR3 comprises 14 residues. Germline CDR1 is SGHAT and CDR2 is FQNNGV. This CDR3 is CASSLNAGALEQFF. CDR3 nucleotide sequence: TGTGCCAGCAGCTTAAACGCAGGTGCGCTTGAGCAGTTCTTC.

As for this clonotype: This sequence may be a read error, since a much larger clone differs from it by one base. The genes are TRBV12-3 or TRBV12-4 and TRBJ2-1, with 14 bases matching TRBD2. CDR3 length: 18 amino acids. V was clipped by 6 bases and J by 13 bases; unmatched bases: 20. Here the CDR3 DNA reads TGTGCCAGCAGCTTTGCGACTAGCGGGGGGGCCGGGGAAGAGACCCAGTTCTTC. It translates to CASSFATSGGAGEETQFF.

CDR3 sequence (DNA): TGTGCCAGCAGCGTAGCTCCCTACAGGGGAAAGGATGAAAAACTGTTTTTT. Translated: CASSVAPYRGKDEKLFF. The rearrangement uses TRBV9 and TRBJ1-4, with 7 nucleotides matching TRBD1. Trimming cost V 0 bases and J 6 bases; bases outside gene matches: 11. The CDR3 loop spans 17 amino acids. The germline V gene has CDR1 SGDLS and CDR2 YYNGEE.

This clonotype appeared many times. The chain recombines TRBV6-5 with TRBJ2-1; TRBD1 is a possible D gene (5 bases). CDR1 and CDR2 (germline): MNHEY, SVGAGI. The CDR3 has 12 amino acids. CDR3 nucleotides: TGTGGGGCAGGGATAATGGGCAATGAGCAGTTCTTC. Residues: CGAGIMGNEQFF.